The clone carrying this TCR beta chain was observed a few times. The data are from a study of blood T cell repertoires in COVID-19. Assay: immunoSEQ multiplex PCR; the TCRdb copy retains only in-frame clones and omits some. The data show 150,000 or so clones, more than 75% seen once. The CDR3 has 14 residues. V was pared by 3 bases and J by 1 base, with 9 bases between. CDR1 and CDR2 from the germline V gene are SNHLY and FYNNEI. The sample was peripheral blood. The chain carries TRBV2 and TRBJ1-1, with a possible D match to TRBD1 (6 bases). The sequence came from a woman in her 50s with COVID-19, enrolled during active disease. The CDR3 DNA reads as TGTGCCAGCAGTGATCGAGGGGGGAACACTGAAGCTTTCTTT. It yields the protein CASSDRGGNTEAFF.